Here is one T cell receptor beta chain with its context. This entry belongs to a study of blood T cell repertoires in COVID-19. On the study more broadly: Samples came from the United States, Italy and Spain, spanning acute and convalescent COVID-19. T cells, B-cell-depleted T cells, or PBMCs supplied cDNA or gDNA.

Trimming took 2 bases from V and 2 from J, leaving 12 bases between them. This CDR3 is built from 16 residues. Germline lookup yields CDR1 SGHTA and CDR2 FQGNSA. The assay was immunoSEQ multiplex PCR, and TCRdb's table has in-frame clones only and misses some. Of roughly 190,000 clones listed, around 83% are singletons. This sequence joins TRBV7-2 and TRBJ1-4; tentative D call: TRBD1 (5 bases). This sequence was found in a woman between 40 and 50 years old with acute or convalescent COVID-19. Sample: peripheral blood. CDR3 bases: TGTGCCAGCAGCTTAAAGGTGCGGGGCACTAATGAAAAACTGTTTTTT. It encodes CASSLKVRGTNEKLFF.